This T cell receptor beta chain derives from a study of graft-versus-host responses after intestinal transplantation. TCRdb's copy holds only in-frame clones and misses some; the assay was immunoSEQ multiplex PCR. The sample contains approximately 90,000 clones, under 95% of which appear only once. Germline CDR1 and CDR2: SGHNT and YYREEE (reference sequence). Trimming cost V 4 bases and J 6 bases, with 11 bases left between them. CDR3 size: 12 residues. General observations from the study: There was an association between peak levels of circulating GvH clones and early post-transplant HvG declines. Graft-donor T cell macrochimerism coincided with high graft-versus-host to host-versus-graft clonal ratios in allografts.

As for this clone: Antigen: not known.

The receptor comes from a human donor who was the organ donor for an intestinal transplant. The specimen comprised unstimulated CD8+ T cells sorted from spleen or lymph node cells, sampled before transplant. The J gene is TRBJ2-7, the V gene TRBV5-4, with TRBD2 as a possible D gene (5 bases). Here the CDR3 reads CASSQRESEQYF. The DNA for the CDR3 is TGTGCCAGCAGCCAAAGGGAGAGCGAGCAGTACTTC.